This TCR beta chain was captured in a study of cytomegalovirus exposure and HLA in healthy donors. Study-level points and caveats: Common viral pathogens (according to a later analysis) appeared linked to several of the most significant clusters.

V was shortened by 0 bases and J by 8 bases, with 12 bases between the two germline ends. Germline CDR1 is SGHRS and CDR2 is YFSETQ. The CDR3 runs to 14 residues. Regarding this clone: The target antigen is unknown.

The PCR had 60 Vbeta and 13 Jbeta primers. Data came from immunoSEQ multiplex PCR; TCRdb stores just in-frame clones and leaves some out. The repertoire consists of some 130,000 clones, with approximately 60% occurring once and the leading ten covering roughly 1.7%. This clonotype originated in a human donor in good health. The rearrangement joins TRBV5-1 to TRBJ2-1; no clear D. The sample consisted of PBMCs. CDR3 in amino acids: CASSLAMVADEQFF. CDR3 nucleotide sequence: TGCGCCAGCAGCTTGGCCATGGTAGCCGATGAGCAGTTCTTC.